The clone carrying this TCR beta chain came up a few times. Its antigen is undetermined. Isolated RNA was reverse transcribed in full, so expressed TCRB transcripts were sequenced. The table came from immunoSEQ multiplex PCR; TCRdb's copy has only in-frame clones and leaves some out. The sample consists of about 240,000 clones, roughly 13% of them appearing once. This entry is derived from a study of beta chain features in type 1 diabetes. General observations from the study: In all four CD4+ subsets, TCRB CDR3 length was significantly, moderately reduced in type 1 diabetes.

This CDR3 comprises 14 residues. Germline V gene data show CDR1 as MDHEN and CDR2 as SYDVKM. The germline V and J ends were trimmed by 10 bases and 9 bases, with 22 bases remaining between them. The specimen sequenced was naive CD4+ T cells from blood. The chain links TRBV28 to TRBJ2-1; no reliable D call. The origin of this receptor is a man under 40 with type 1 diabetes. The CDR3 loop reads CATAGTTKRGEQFF. The CDR3 DNA follows: TGTGCCACCGCCGGAACCACTAAACGCGGTGAGCAGTTCTTC.